Described below is a single T cell receptor (beta chain) sequence and its context. This entry belongs to a study of T cell responses to AZD1222 COVID-19 vaccine. This CDR3 region has 14 residues. Germline V gene lookup returns CDR1 SEHNR and CDR2 FQNEAQ (reference sequence). With V trimmed by 5 bases and J by 0 bases, 3 bases remained unmatched. Produced via immunoSEQ multiplex PCR; TCRdb's table is partial and in-frame only. The sample gives around 150,000 clones, 80% to 95% of which show up once; roughly 3.1% is in the top ten. The source was peripheral blood, collected 28 days after the second AZD1222 dose. V is TRBV7-9 and J is TRBJ2-7, with TRBD2 matching 8 bases. The sequence derives from an adult who received the AZD1222 COVID-19 vaccine. The CDR3 DNA reads TGTGCCAGCAGCCCGACTAGCGTCTCCTACGAGCAGTACTTC. It yields the protein CASSPTSVSYEQYF.